This is a list of T cell receptor beta chains from one sample in a study of OX40 agonist ivuxolimab in advanced cancers. The method was immunoSEQ multiplex PCR; TCRdb's version includes in-frame clones alone and lacks a portion of them. The table lists tens of thousands of clones, 75% to 85% of them singletons. This material consisted of CD4+ or CD8+ T cells sorted from blood, taken in a trial of the OX40 agonist ivuxolimab. The origin of the receptors is an adult with an advanced solid tumor such as melanoma, head and neck, liver or kidney cancer. CDR3s include the opening cysteine and the closing phenylalanine or tryptophan. Each record gives: D gene, clone size, V gene, J gene, CDR3 DNA, CDR3 protein. D genes are given only for firm matches. Clone sizes are given selectively: once, few, many, or a class where the clone is expanded.

D gene: .; clone size: .; V gene: TRBV7-8; J gene: TRBJ1-2; CDR3 DNA: TGTGCCAGCAGCTTAGTAGGCGCAGGGGAGGGCTACACCTTC; CDR3 protein: CASSLVGAGEGYTF
D gene: .; clone size: .; V gene: TRBV28; J gene: TRBJ1-4; CDR3 DNA: TGTGCCAGCACCTCCGGGGGCAGGGTTAATGAAAAACTGTTTTTT; CDR3 protein: CASTSGGRVNEKLFF
D gene: .; clone size: .; V gene: TRBV5-6; J gene: TRBJ1-1; CDR3 DNA: TGTGCCAGCAGCTTTAACTTACGGACTGAAGCTTTCTTT; CDR3 protein: CASSFNLRTEAFF
D gene: .; clone size: .; V gene: TRBV7-8; J gene: TRBJ1-5; CDR3 DNA: TGTGCCAGCAGCTTATGGGCAATTAATCAGCCCCAGCATTTT; CDR3 protein: CASSLWAINQPQHF
D gene: .; clone size: .; V gene: TRBV18; J gene: TRBJ2-4; CDR3 DNA: TGTGCCAGCTCACCAGCGGGTGCCAAAAACATTCAGTACTTC; CDR3 protein: CASSPAGAKNIQYF
D gene: .; clone size: .; V gene: TRBV7-2; J gene: TRBJ1-1; CDR3 DNA: TGTGCCAGCAGCTTAGAGGCTCGTTCTGAAGCTTTCTTT; CDR3 protein: CASSLEARSEAFF
D gene: .; clone size: .; V gene: TRBV2; J gene: TRBJ2-4; CDR3 DNA: TGTGCCAGCAACCCGGGGGCGGGAGCGGGAAACATTCAGTACTTC; CDR3 protein: CASNPGAGAGNIQYF
D gene: .; clone size: .; V gene: TRBV11-1; J gene: TRBJ2-3; CDR3 DNA: TGTGCCAGCAGCCCGGCCGTGCGGGATACGCAGTATTTT; CDR3 protein: CASSPAVRDTQYF
D gene: .; clone size: .; V gene: TRBV7-9; J gene: TRBJ2-7; CDR3 DNA: TGTGCCAGCAGCTCAAAACCGGGACAAGAGTTCTACGAGCAGTACTTC; CDR3 protein: CASSSKPGQEFYEQYF
D gene: TRBD1; clone size: few; V gene: TRBV7-3; J gene: TRBJ1-2; CDR3 DNA: TGTGCCAGCAGCGCAGGACAGGAGAGCTATGGCTACACCTTC; CDR3 protein: CASSAGQESYGYTF
D gene: .; clone size: .; V gene: TRBV7-3; J gene: TRBJ1-1; CDR3 DNA: TGTGCCAGCAGCTCCCCTGGCACTGAAGCTTTCTTT; CDR3 protein: CASSSPGTEAFF
D gene: .; clone size: .; V gene: TRBV11-2; J gene: TRBJ2-7; CDR3 DNA: TGTGCCAGCAGCCCGGCGGCTCCCCAAAAGTACTTC; CDR3 protein: CASSPAAPQKYF
D gene: .; clone size: .; V gene: TRBV5-4; J gene: TRBJ1-4; CDR3 DNA: TGTGCCAGCAGCCTACCGGGGGTGCAGGAAAAACTGTTTTTT; CDR3 protein: CASSLPGVQEKLFF
D gene: .; clone size: .; V gene: TRBV19; J gene: TRBJ2-1; CDR3 DNA: TGTGCCAGTAGTATAATCCAGGGGACTGAGCAGTTCTTC; CDR3 protein: CASSIIQGTEQFF
D gene: .; clone size: .; V gene: TRBV7-2; J gene: TRBJ2-3; CDR3 DNA: TGTGCCAGCAGCTTTTCGGGGCCGACACGAGGGGTCAGCACAGATACGCAGTATTTT; CDR3 protein: CASSFSGPTRGVSTDTQYF
D gene: TRBD1; clone size: .; V gene: TRBV5-1; J gene: TRBJ1-4; CDR3 DNA: TGCGCCAGCAGCCCCGGGGACAGTACTAATGAAAAACTGTTTTTT; CDR3 protein: CASSPGDSTNEKLFF
D gene: .; clone size: .; V gene: TRBV5-8; J gene: TRBJ2-7; CDR3 DNA: TGTGCCAGCAGCACCGGTGACAGGAGCTCCTACGAGCAGTACTTC; CDR3 protein: CASSTGDRSSYEQYF
D gene: TRBD1; clone size: .; V gene: TRBV5-1; J gene: TRBJ2-3; CDR3 DNA: TGCGCCAGCAGCCACGGGGACAGATTCACAGATACGCAGTATTTT; CDR3 protein: CASSHGDRFTDTQYF
D gene: .; clone size: .; V gene: TRBV6-5; J gene: TRBJ2-1; CDR3 DNA: TGTGCCAGCAGTTCCGCCGGGCCCTACAATGAGCAGTTCTTC; CDR3 protein: CASSSAGPYNEQFF
D gene: .; clone size: .; V gene: TRBV10-3; J gene: TRBJ2-7; CDR3 DNA: TGTGCCATCAGTGCCCTCACGGGGGCAGGGTCCTACGAGCAGTACTTC; CDR3 protein: CAISALTGAGSYEQYF
D gene: .; clone size: .; V gene: TRBV11-1; J gene: TRBJ2-1; CDR3 DNA: TGTGCCAGCAGCCCTCAGAGGGAAAAGGGAAATGAGCAGTTCTTC; CDR3 protein: CASSPQREKGNEQFF
D gene: TRBD2; clone size: .; V gene: TRBV5-1; J gene: TRBJ2-7; CDR3 DNA: TGCGCCAGCAGCTTGGATAGCGGGAGGGCTGGGGAGCAGTACTTC; CDR3 protein: CASSLDSGRAGEQYF
D gene: TRBD2; clone size: .; V gene: TRBV7-3; J gene: TRBJ2-7; CDR3 DNA: TGTGCCAGCAGCCTACGACTAGCGGGAACAGACTACGAGCAGTACTTC; CDR3 protein: CASSLRLAGTDYEQYF
D gene: .; clone size: .; V gene: TRBV9; J gene: TRBJ2-7; CDR3 DNA: TGTGCCAGCAGCGGGGACAAAGACCCGTTAAGCTTC; CDR3 protein: CASSGDKDPLSF
D gene: .; clone size: once; V gene: TRBV29-1; J gene: TRBJ2-5; CDR3 DNA: TGCAGCGTTGGAACAGGGTCGGGGACCCAGTACTTC; CDR3 protein: CSVGTGSGTQYF
D gene: TRBD1; clone size: .; V gene: TRBV2; J gene: TRBJ2-1; CDR3 DNA: TGTGCCAGCAGACAACTACCGGGACAGGGGCTGTGGACCTCCTACAATGAGCAGTTCTTC; CDR3 protein: CASRQLPGQGLWTSYNEQFF
D gene: .; clone size: .; V gene: TRBV5-6; J gene: TRBJ1-2; CDR3 DNA: TGTGCCAGCAGCTCGACTCGACAGAGCGGCTACACCTTC; CDR3 protein: CASSSTRQSGYTF
D gene: TRBD2; clone size: .; V gene: TRBV6-1; J gene: TRBJ2-1; CDR3 DNA: TGTGCCAGCAAGGCGGGACTAGCGAGAGACAATGAGCAGTTCTTC; CDR3 protein: CASKAGLARDNEQFF
D gene: TRBD2; clone size: .; V gene: TRBV6-5; J gene: TRBJ2-1; CDR3 DNA: TGTGCCAGCTTTGCTAGCGGGAGGAATGAGCAGTTCTTC; CDR3 protein: CASFASGRNEQFF
D gene: TRBD2; clone size: .; V gene: TRBV11-2; J gene: TRBJ2-7; CDR3 DNA: TGTGCCAGCAGTTTTGCGGGGAGGGCTGGCGAGCAGTACTTC; CDR3 protein: CASSFAGRAGEQYF
D gene: .; clone size: .; V gene: TRBV5-4; J gene: TRBJ2-3; CDR3 DNA: TGTGCCAGCAGCGGAGTTAGTTCAGATACGCAGTATTTT; CDR3 protein: CASSGVSSDTQYF
D gene: TRBD1; clone size: .; V gene: TRBV6-1; J gene: TRBJ2-7; CDR3 DNA: TGTGCCAGCAGTGAACCCACAGGGGGCGGCTACGAGCAGTACTTC; CDR3 protein: CASSEPTGGGYEQYF
D gene: TRBD2; clone size: .; V gene: TRBV7-2; J gene: TRBJ2-1; CDR3 DNA: TGTGCCAGCAGCGCCTCCGGGACTAGCAACAATGAGCAGTTCTTC; CDR3 protein: CASSASGTSNNEQFF
D gene: .; clone size: .; V gene: TRBV7-2; J gene: TRBJ1-1; CDR3 DNA: TGTGCCAGCAGCTTCCTAACACAGGGTCAGGCTGAAGCTTTCTTT; CDR3 protein: CASSFLTQGQAEAFF
D gene: .; clone size: .; V gene: TRBV11-2; J gene: TRBJ2-6; CDR3 DNA: TGTGCCAGCAGCAAAGACCGGGCTGGGGCCAACGTCCTGACTTTC; CDR3 protein: CASSKDRAGANVLTF
D gene: TRBD2; clone size: .; V gene: TRBV9; J gene: TRBJ2-3; CDR3 DNA: TGTGCCAGCAGCGACCCCGGGACTAGCGGGGGATATACGCAGTATTTT; CDR3 protein: CASSDPGTSGGYTQYF
D gene: .; clone size: few; V gene: TRBV7-3; J gene: TRBJ2-2; CDR3 DNA: TGTGCCAGCAGCTTAATGAGCAGGGCGAACACCGGGGAGCTGTTTTTT; CDR3 protein: CASSLMSRANTGELFF
D gene: .; clone size: once; V gene: TRBV7-2; J gene: TRBJ1-1; CDR3 DNA: TGTGCCAGCAGCTTAACGGGCATGAACACTGAAGCTTTCTTT; CDR3 protein: CASSLTGMNTEAFF
D gene: .; clone size: .; V gene: TRBV19; J gene: TRBJ1-5; CDR3 DNA: TGTGCCAGTAGTATTGGGACCTCGGCAGGGTACAATCAGCCCCAGCATTTT; CDR3 protein: CASSIGTSAGYNQPQHF
D gene: .; clone size: few; V gene: TRBV7-9; J gene: TRBJ1-4; CDR3 DNA: TGTGCCAGCAGCTTAGCGGCAGGCCTTAATGAAAAACTGTTTTTT; CDR3 protein: CASSLAAGLNEKLFF
D gene: .; clone size: .; V gene: TRBV19; J gene: TRBJ2-1; CDR3 DNA: TGTGCCAGTAGTATCGACTACTACAATGAGCAGTTCTTC; CDR3 protein: CASSIDYYNEQFF
D gene: .; clone size: .; V gene: TRBV5-1; J gene: TRBJ2-7; CDR3 DNA: TGTGCCAGCAGCCCCACCCCGACAGGACCGTACGAGCAGTACTTC; CDR3 protein: CASSPTPTGPYEQYF
D gene: TRBD1; clone size: .; V gene: TRBV7-2; J gene: TRBJ1-4; CDR3 DNA: TGTGCCAGCAGCCCGCGACAGGGCCAAAATGAAAAACTGTTTTTT; CDR3 protein: CASSPRQGQNEKLFF
D gene: .; clone size: .; V gene: TRBV6-1; J gene: TRBJ1-1; CDR3 DNA: TGTGCCAGCAGAGTCGACCCGAGGGCTGAAGCTTTCTTT; CDR3 protein: CASRVDPRAEAFF